This T cell receptor (beta chain) came from a study of T cells after yellow fever vaccination. Trimming took off 4 bases at V and 2 bases at J, with 16 bases between the two ends. This CDR3 is built from 16 residues. This clonotype was seen at least ten times. By 5'RACE template switching, TCR cDNA was produced, with a universal primer site and UMIs added in the process. TCRdb processed the 5' RACE reads anew with MiXCR; each CDR3 protein has one entry. This sample has some 240,000 distinct CDR3 sequences, with 5.2% found just once. Sequenced here: CD4+ T cells sorted from PBMCs, sampled on the day of the yellow fever booster vaccination. The receptor comes from a man aged 18-30 years who received the YFV17D yellow fever vaccine. The chain uses TRBV12-3 or TRBV12-4 and TRBJ2-3; D remains ambiguous. CDR3: CASSYDLTYNTDTQYF. DNA for the CDR3: TGTGCCAGCAGTTATGATTTGACCTACAACACAGATACGCAGTATTTT.